One T cell receptor (beta chain) is described in this entry. Its antigen is currently unknown. The data were taken from a study of T cell responses to AZD1222 COVID-19 vaccine. Study outcomes and limitations: CD4 TCRs linked to vaccination spanned spike, dominating at 160-218 and 743-854. Repertoire collection took place solely once the T cell response had peaked. Donor demographics were predominantly white British with a female majority; clonal diversity may be underestimated. Spike-specific TCR breadth and depth were elevated following two AZD1222 doses.

Data came from immunoSEQ multiplex PCR; TCRdb stores just in-frame clones and leaves some out. The sample includes 140,000 to 150,000 clones, about 92% seen only once; the top ten take roughly 12%. Germline assignment: CDR1 MNHEY and CDR2 SMNVEV (reference sequence). The CDR3 is 18 amino acids. Unmatched junction bases numbered 10, after V lost 2 bases and J lost 1 base. V is TRBV27 and J is TRBJ2-1; 8 positions match TRBD1. Material: peripheral blood, obtained after recovery from COVID-19. This sequence was found in an adult who had recovered from COVID-19. In DNA form, the CDR3 reads TGTGCCAGCAGTTTACTTGCGGAAACAGGGGGGTCCTACAATGAGCAGTTCTTC. Its translation: CASSLLAETGGSYNEQFF.